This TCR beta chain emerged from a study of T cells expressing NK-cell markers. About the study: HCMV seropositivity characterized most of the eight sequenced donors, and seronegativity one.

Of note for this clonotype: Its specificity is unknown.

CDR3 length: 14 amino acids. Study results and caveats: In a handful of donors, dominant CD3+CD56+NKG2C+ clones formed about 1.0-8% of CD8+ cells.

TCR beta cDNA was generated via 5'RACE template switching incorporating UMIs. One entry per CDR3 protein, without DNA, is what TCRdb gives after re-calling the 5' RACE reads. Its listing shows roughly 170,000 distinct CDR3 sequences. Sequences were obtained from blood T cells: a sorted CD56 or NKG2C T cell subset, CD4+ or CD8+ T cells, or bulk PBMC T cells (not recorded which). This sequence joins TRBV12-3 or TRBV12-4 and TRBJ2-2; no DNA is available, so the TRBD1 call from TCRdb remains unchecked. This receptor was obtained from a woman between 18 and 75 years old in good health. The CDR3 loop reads CASRRQGSPGELFF.